This TCR beta chain emerged from a study of shared clonotypes between healthy human individuals. Study results and limitations: Lower generation probabilities were found for non-shared clonotypes than for those shared by all four donors.

The assay was immunoSEQ multiplex PCR, and TCRdb's table has in-frame clones only and misses some. The sample yields about 690,000 clones, roughly 91% seen once. Germline V gene lookup returns CDR1 MGHRA and CDR2 YSYEKL. Trimming took 4 bases from V and 4 from J; bases not matched to a gene: 8. The CDR3 extends over 17 amino acids. A note on this clone: Its antigen is not known.

V usage is TRBV4-1 and J usage is TRBJ2-1; 12 bases fit TRBD2. The sample taken for sequencing was memory CD8+ T cells from PBMCs. Subset defined: CD45RO+ cells pooled with CCR7-negative TemRA cells. The TCR comes from a man younger than 35 in good health. Some clones in this sample may be carry-over from other donors' samples. In DNA form, the CDR3 reads TGCGCCAGCAGCCTCCGGACTAGCGGGATAGTATACAATGAGCAGTTCTTC. This gives the protein CASSLRTSGIVYNEQFF.